These 26 T cell receptor beta chains came from one sample sequenced in a study of cytomegalovirus exposure and HLA in healthy donors. Primers for the PCR totalled 60 Vbeta and 13 Jbeta. Clones were read by immunoSEQ multiplex PCR, and TCRdb kept only the in-frame ones, dropping some. This table has about 120,000 clones, around 80% appearing once. The material sequenced was PBMCs. These receptors were taken from a man younger than 45 in good health and CMV-seropositive.

The chain recombines TRBV7-2 with TRBJ2-5; 12 nucleotides line up with TRBD2. Looked up from germline, CDR1 is SGHTA and CDR2 is FQGNSA. The CDR3 has 15 amino acids. Unmatched junction bases numbered 5, after V lost 3 bases and J lost 6 bases. CDR3 nucleotides: TGTGCCAGCAGCTTGCTAGCGGGAGGGCCGCAGACCCAGTACTTC. Amino acids: CASSLLAGGPQTQYF.

This chain uses TRBV20-1 with TRBJ2-1; D unresolved. In germline, CDR1 is DFQATT, CDR2 SNEGSKA (reference sequence). The CDR3 length is 11 residues. Trimming removed 0 bases at V and 10 bases at J, with 7 bases between. CDR3 sequence reads: CSARDHGEQFF. Written as DNA, the CDR3 is TGCAGTGCTAGAGATCACGGGGAGCAGTTCTTC.

This chain connects TRBV6-5 to TRBJ2-5; possible D gene TRBD2, 6 bases. The germline gives CDR1 MNHEY, CDR2 SVGAGI. Trimming removed 0 bases at V and 6 bases at J, with 17 bases between. The CDR3 extends over 16 amino acids. The CDR3 sequence: CASSYSSSARGKTQYF. Written as DNA, the CDR3 is TGTGCCAGCAGTTACTCGAGTAGCGCCCGGGGGAAGACCCAGTACTTC.

The chain uses TRBV4-2 and TRBJ1-1, with D tentatively TRBD1 (6 bases). The CDR3 length is 15 residues. CDR1 is LGHNA and CDR2 is YNFKEQ in the germline V gene. The ends were cut back, 4 bases at V and 3 bases at J, with 15 bases in the middle. CDR3: CASSRPEQGDTEAFF. In nucleotides, the CDR3 is TGTGCCAGCAGCCGGCCAGAACAGGGAGACACTGAAGCTTTCTTT.

In this sample, this clone turned up a few times. The chain combines TRBV7-2 with TRBJ1-5; 7 bases match TRBD1. V dropped 5 bases and J dropped 2; count of bases not matched to a gene: 0. Germline CDR1 is SGHTA and CDR2 is FQGNSA. The length of the CDR3 is 13 residues. The CDR3 sequence: CASSGTGNQPQHF. CDR3 in DNA: TGTGCCAGCAGCGGGACAGGCAATCAGCCCCAGCATTTT.

This clone appeared a few times. The V call is TRBV18, the J call TRBJ2-5, with a tentative D call TRBD2 (5 bases). V gave up 2 bases and J gave up 7 bases, with 8 bases separating them. This CDR3 region has 12 residues. The V gene's germline CDR1 is KGHSH and CDR2 LQKENI. This CDR3 reads CASSPGLGTQYF. The CDR3 DNA reads as TGTGCCAGCTCACCAGGACTCGGGACCCAGTACTTC.

The V and J genes are TRBV5-1 and TRBJ2-3; D is perhaps TRBD2 (5 bases). From germline, CDR1 is SGHRS and CDR2 YFSETQ. This CDR3 region has 14 residues. V gave up 3 bases and J gave up 5 bases, with 13 bases separating them. The CDR3 coding sequence is TGCGCCAGCAGCTCCTCTAGCATCGTAGATACGCAGTATTTT. Translation: CASSSSSIVDTQYF. The full variable domain, in which reference TRBV5-1 and TRBJ2-3 provide the parts outside the CDR3, is KAGVTQTPRYLIKTRGQQVTLSCSPISGHRSVSWYQQTPGQGLQFLFEYFSETQRNKGNFPGRFSGRQFSNSRSEMNVSTLELGDSALYLCASSSSSIVDTQYFGPGTRLTVL.

The genes are TRBV7-9 and TRBJ2-5; D unresolved. CDR1 SEHNR and CDR2 FQNEAQ come from the germline V gene (reference sequence). The CDR3 has 14 amino acids. V lost 1 base, J lost 0 bases, and 6 bases lay in between. Here the CDR3 DNA reads TGTGCCAGCAGCTTAGTCTATCACCAAGAGACCCAGTACTTC. Protein sequence: CASSLVYHQETQYF.

V usage is TRBV11-2 and J usage is TRBJ2-1; TRBD1 might be the D (6 bases). The germline CDR1 and CDR2 sequences are SGHAT and FQNNGV. Deletions cut 3 bases from V and 9 bases from J, with 9 bases between. The CDR3 is made up of 12 amino acids. The CDR3, as DNA: TGTGCCAGCAGCTTGTCAGGGGCTGAGCAGTTCTTC. Amino acids: CASSLSGAEQFF.

The J gene is TRBJ1-1, the V gene TRBV2, with TRBD1 as a possible D gene (5 bases). The germline CDR1 and CDR2 sequences are SNHLY and FYNNEI. Trimming cost V 8 bases and J 8 bases, with 18 bases left between them. The CDR3 is made up of 13 amino acids. The CDR3 sequence: CASLKTGTTEAFF. Written as DNA, the CDR3 is TGTGCCAGCCTAAAAACAGGAACCACCGAAGCTTTCTTT.

The V and J genes are TRBV19 and TRBJ1-6; 9 bases align to TRBD1. CDR1 is LNHDA, CDR2 SQIVND, per germline (reference sequence). The CDR3 covers 17 residues. Trimming took 0 bases from V and 7 from J; bases not matched to a gene: 7. In nucleotides, the CDR3 is TGTGCCAGTAGTATAGATCTATCCGGGACAGGGAATTCACCCCTCCACTTT. It encodes CASSIDLSGTGNSPLHF.

This sequence joins TRBV5-1 and TRBJ1-2, with unresolved D. The length of the CDR3 is 14 residues. The V end was cut by 0 bases, the J end by 0 bases, with 6 bases between. Per germline, CDR1 SGHRS and CDR2 YFSETQ. CDR3 sequence (DNA): TGCGCCAGCAGCTTGGTGGCAGCTAACTATGGCTACACCTTC. Its protein is CASSLVAANYGYTF.

This rearrangement joins TRBV7-3 to TRBJ1-1, with D perhaps matching TRBD1 (6 bases). Germline V gives CDR1 SGHTA, CDR2 FQGTGA. CDR3 size: 14 residues. V was pared by 5 bases and J by 5 bases, with 15 bases between. In nucleotides, the CDR3 is TGTGCCAGCAGCCACGCGGGGGCGGGTACTGAAGCTTTCTTT. Translated, it gives CASSHAGAGTEAFF.

The V and J genes are TRBV6-5 and TRBJ1-5; TRBD1 aligns across 7 bases. The CDR3 is made up of 15 amino acids. Losses at the gene ends were 0 bases for V and 7 bases for J; bases not matched to a gene: 6. From germline, CDR1 is MNHEY and CDR2 SVGAGI. CDR3 protein: CASSYSGTDDQPQHF. As DNA, the CDR3 is TGTGCCAGCAGTTACTCAGGGACAGATGACCAGCCCCAGCATTTT.

The table lists this clone with a few counts. V gene TRBV18 combines with J gene TRBJ1-1, with 9 bases identical to TRBD1. Trimming cost V 3 bases and J 4 bases; bases outside gene matches: 9. Germline CDR1 and CDR2: KGHSH and LQKENI. CDR3 length equals 16 residues. This CDR3 reads CASSPRMRQGVTEAFF. Here the CDR3 DNA reads TGTGCCAGCTCACCCCGGATGCGACAGGGGGTCACTGAAGCTTTCTTT. The variable domain in full, with the rest retrieved from reference TRBV18 and TRBJ1-1, is NAGVMQNPRHLVRRRGQEARLRCSPMKGHSHVYWYRQLPEEGLKFMVYLQKENIIDESGMPKERFSAEFPKEGPSILRIQQVVRGDSAAYFCASSPRMRQGVTEAFFGQGTRLTVV.

This chain uses TRBV18 with TRBJ1-1; D perhaps matches TRBD1 (5 bases). Germline CDR1 is KGHSH and CDR2 is LQKENI. The V end lost 8 bases, the J end lost 4 bases, and 23 bases lay between the germline ends. This CDR3 is 16 amino acids long. The DNA of the CDR3 is TGTGCCAGCACCTTTAAAAGAGCAGGGCTAGGCACTGAAGCTTTCTTT. Amino acid sequence: CASTFKRAGLGTEAFF.

Of note for this clone: Other DNA sequences in this sample translate to the same CDR3. The chain is built from TRBV27 and TRBJ1-2; D not certain. Germline-derived CDR1 and CDR2 are MNHEY and SMNVEV (reference sequence). CDR3 length: 16 amino acids. V dropped 1 base and J dropped 0 bases, with 12 bases sitting between them. CDR3 nucleotides: TGTGCCAGCAGTTTATTATCGGCGGAGGCTAACTATGGCTACACCTTC. Amino acids: CASSLLSAEANYGYTF.

The chain carries TRBV9 and TRBJ2-1, with D perhaps TRBD2 (6 bases). This CDR3 region has 12 residues. Germline V CDR1 and CDR2: SGDLS, YYNGEE. With 6 bases removed from V and 8 bases from J, the gap between germline ends came to 12 bases. The CDR3 DNA sequence: TGTGCCAGCAACCGGGACTCCGATGAGCAGTTCTTC. It yields the protein CASNRDSDEQFF. The full variable domain, its missing parts supplied by reference TRBV9 and TRBJ2-1, is DSGVTQTPKHLITATGQRVTLRCSPRSGDLSVYWYQQSLDQGLQFLIQYYNGEERAKGNILERFSAQQFPDLHSELNLSSLELGDSALYFCASNRDSDEQFFGPGTRLTVL.

The chain carries TRBV28 and TRBJ1-6; TRBD1 agrees at 9 bases. Germline CDR1 is MDHEN and CDR2 is SYDVKM. J gave up 11 bases and V 4 bases, and 6 bases lay outside the gene matches. The CDR3 runs 14 residues. The CDR3 nucleotides read TGTGCCAGCAGTTCGACAGGGGGGGATCCACCCCTCCACTTT. It specifies CASSSTGGDPPLHF.

The chain joins TRBV7-9 to TRBJ1-1; 7 bases map to TRBD1. V shed 6 bases and J 0 bases; nucleotides not matched to a gene: 4. CDR3 length: 14 residues. Germline CDR1 and CDR2: SEHNR and FQNEAQ (reference sequence). CDR3 region: CASRLRGVNTEAFF. Written as DNA, the CDR3 is TGTGCCAGCAGACTCAGGGGGGTGAACACTGAAGCTTTCTTT.

This chain uses TRBV6-5 with TRBJ2-5; D is unresolved. V lost 5 bases and J lost 5, with 9 bases in between. The CDR3 has 12 residues. Germline CDR1 is MNHEY and CDR2 is SVGAGI. The CDR3 loop is CASSPLGETQYF. DNA for the CDR3: TGTGCCAGCAGTCCCCTCGGGGAGACCCAGTACTTC.

Only one count was recorded for this clone. This specimen includes other DNA sequences encoding the same CDR3. This chain uses TRBV5-1 with TRBJ2-3, with D possibly matching TRBD1 (5 bases). Germline CDR1 and CDR2: SGHRS and YFSETQ. CDR3 size: 16 residues. The V gene lost 0 bases and the J gene lost 0 bases, with 11 bases spanning the gap. The CDR3 region has the DNA TGCGCCAGCAGCTTGGGGGGCTCGACTAGCACAGATACGCAGTATTTT. This gives the protein CASSLGGSTSTDTQYF.

This clone was counted at least ten times. This chain uses TRBV29-1 with TRBJ1-2; no reliable D call. Germline V gene lookup returns CDR1 SQVTM and CDR2 ANQGSEA. CDR3 size: 11 residues. Trimming took 1 base from V and 7 from J, leaving 7 bases between them. The CDR3 is CSVEVGVGYTF. The CDR3 DNA follows: TGCAGCGTTGAAGTGGGAGTTGGCTACACCTTC.

J is TRBJ2-2 and V is TRBV23-1; 7 bases align to TRBD1. TRBV23-1 is annotated as an ORF whose role is uncertain. This CDR3 has 19 amino acids. With V trimmed by 5 bases and J by 2 bases, 17 bases remained unmatched. The CDR3 DNA reads TGCGCCAGCAGTTACAGGGGTCCCAGGGAACTACCTAACACCGGGGAGCTGTTTTTT. Encoded protein: CASSYRGPRELPNTGELFF.

The chain is built from TRBV2 and TRBJ2-7, with D hard to call. Germline-derived CDR1 and CDR2 are SNHLY and FYNNEI. The CDR3 runs to 11 residues. V was cut by 4 bases and J by 3 bases, with 4 bases left in between. The CDR3 loop is CASSAVYEQYF. The CDR3 coding sequence is TGTGCCAGCAGTGCCGTCTACGAGCAGTACTTC.

V is TRBV18 and J is TRBJ1-2; tentative D call: TRBD1 (5 bases). Per the germline V gene, CDR1 is KGHSH and CDR2 is LQKENI. This CDR3 is built from 14 residues. Trimming took 3 bases from V and 3 from J, leaving 11 bases between them. In nucleotides, the CDR3 is TGTGCCAGCTCACCTGCCAGGGTGGACTATGGCTACACCTTC. This gives the protein CASSPARVDYGYTF.